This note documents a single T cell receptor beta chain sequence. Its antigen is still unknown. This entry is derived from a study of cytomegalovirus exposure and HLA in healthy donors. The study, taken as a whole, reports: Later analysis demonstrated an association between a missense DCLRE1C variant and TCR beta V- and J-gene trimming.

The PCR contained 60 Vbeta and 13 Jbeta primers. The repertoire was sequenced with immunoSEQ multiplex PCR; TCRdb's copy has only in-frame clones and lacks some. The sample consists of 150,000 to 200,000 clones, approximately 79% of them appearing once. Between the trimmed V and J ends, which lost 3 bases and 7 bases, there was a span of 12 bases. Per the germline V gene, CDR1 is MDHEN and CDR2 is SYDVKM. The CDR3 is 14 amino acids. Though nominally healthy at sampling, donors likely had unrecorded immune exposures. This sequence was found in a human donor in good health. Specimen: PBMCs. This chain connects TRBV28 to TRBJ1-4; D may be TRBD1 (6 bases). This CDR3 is CASSFIGGVEKLFF. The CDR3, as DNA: TGTGCCAGCAGTTTCATAGGGGGAGTTGAAAAACTGTTTTTT.